Below, 18 T cell receptor beta chains from the same sample are listed, as sequenced in a study of technical replicates of blood from a few donors. Measured with immunoSEQ multiplex PCR; TCRdb has only the in-frame clones, and not every one. The table shows about 80,000 clones, with approximately 97% occurring only once. Sequencing was performed on T cells isolated from PBMCs. The receptors shown here come from a human donor in good health.

This chain links TRBV2 with TRBJ2-3; D is uncertain. V was pared by 6 bases and J by 2 bases, with 6 bases between. Germline CDR1 reads SNHLY; CDR2 reads FYNNEI. The CDR3 has 12 residues. The CDR3 DNA follows: TGTGCCAGCAGCACTAACACAGATACGCAGTATTTT. Translation gives CASSTNTDTQYF.

The chain employs TRBV5-6 and TRBJ2-5; 11 positions agree with TRBD2. The germline CDR1 and CDR2 sequences are SGHDT and YYEEEE. Losses at the gene ends were 6 bases for V and 2 bases for J; bases not matched to a gene: 9. This CDR3 contains 16 residues. DNA of the CDR3: TGTGCCAGCACCTATCCTAGCGGGGGGCGACAAGAGACCCAGTACTTC. As protein: CASTYPSGGRQETQYF.

This clone showed up just once. The chain couples TRBV4-1 to TRBJ2-1; TRBD2 agrees at 8 bases. The V gene's germline CDR1 is MGHRA and CDR2 YSYEKL. There are 17 residues in the CDR3. V lost 5 bases, J lost 0 bases, and 9 bases stayed unmatched. In DNA, the CDR3 is TGCGCCAGCAGCTCGCGGAGCGGGAGCTACTCCTACAATGAGCAGTTCTTC. It translates to CASSSRSGSYSYNEQFF.

J is TRBJ1-1 and V is TRBV20-1; maybe TRBD1 (6 bases). Trimming took off 7 bases at V and 9 bases at J, with 15 bases between the two ends. The CDR3 covers 11 residues. CDR1 DFQATT and CDR2 SNEGSKA come from the germline V gene (reference sequence). As DNA, the CDR3 is TGCAGTGTCCCCCGGGGGGGCCAAGCTTTCTTT. This codes for CSVPRGGQAFF.

A note on this clone: The same CDR3 can be traced to other DNA sequences in this sample. V is TRBV6-1 and J is TRBJ1-5; 8 nucleotides match TRBD1. With 6 bases clipped from V and 2 bases from J, the junction kept 0 bases outside the gene matches. Per germline, CDR1 MNHNS and CDR2 SASEGT. The CDR3 is made up of 13 amino acids. CDR3 protein: CASRGQGNQPQHF. For the CDR3, the DNA is TGTGCCAGCAGGGGACAGGGCAATCAGCCCCAGCATTTT.

In the case of this clone: Germline and junction disagree at one end, which may indicate a read error. The V gene is TRBV5-1, the J gene TRBJ2-5, with D tentatively TRBD2 (6 bases). Germline V gene sequence: CDR1 SGHRS, CDR2 YFSETQ. This CDR3 contains 14 residues. The CDR3 loop is CASRLGGNQETQYF. DNA of the CDR3: TGCGCCAGCAGATTGGGCGGGAACCAAGAGACCCAGTACTTC.

The V gene is TRBV29-1, the J gene TRBJ2-3, with 7 bases that match TRBD1. The germline gives CDR1 SQVTM, CDR2 ANQGSEA. With V trimmed by 8 bases and J by 3 bases, 5 bases remained unmatched. This CDR3 is 12 amino acids long. CDR3 region: CSPGTATDTQYF. In DNA form, the CDR3 reads TGCAGCCCCGGGACAGCTACAGATACGCAGTATTTT.

The chain is built from TRBV6-4 and TRBJ2-1; 10 positions agree with TRBD2. Germline V gene sequence: CDR1 MRHNA, CDR2 SNTAGT. Trimming cost V 6 bases and J 6 bases; bases outside gene matches: 11. The CDR3 totals 16 residues. DNA of the CDR3: TGTGCCAGCAGCCCGACTTCCAGCGGGAGGGGCAATGAGCAGTTCTTC. Translated: CASSPTSSGRGNEQFF.

The chain is built from TRBV5-6 and TRBJ1-1; D possibly corresponds to TRBD1 (6 bases). Germline CDR1 SGHDT, CDR2 YYEEEE. The CDR3 consists of 15 residues. The V and J ends lost 2 bases and 5 bases respectively, with 16 bases between them. CDR3 sequence: CASSLGGAPITEAFF. CDR3 sequence (DNA): TGTGCCAGCAGCTTAGGGGGGGCGCCGATAACTGAAGCTTTCTTT.

This chain connects TRBV5-4 to TRBJ2-7, with 8 bases matching TRBD2. The V segment lost 3 bases and the J segment 12 bases; nucleotides outside the gene matches: 8. CDR1 SGHNT and CDR2 YYREEE come from the germline V gene (reference sequence). CDR3 length: 12 residues. The CDR3: CASSSSSGLWYF. The CDR3 coding sequence is TGTGCCAGCAGCTCCTCTAGCGGGCTATGGTACTTC.

The V and J genes are TRBV9 and TRBJ1-2; D is possibly TRBD1 (6 bases). The germline CDR1 and CDR2 sequences are SGDLS and YYNGEE. V shed 5 bases and J shed 6 bases, with 14 bases lying between them. The CDR3 runs 13 residues. CDR3 sequence: CASRLAGTNGYTF. The CDR3 bases are TGTGCCAGCAGACTCGCCGGGACAAATGGCTACACCTTC.

The chain joins TRBV6-5 to TRBJ2-1; 13 nucleotides line up with TRBD2. CDR3 length: 15 residues. The J segment lost 6 bases and the V segment lost 2 bases, leaving 1 base of the junction unmatched. Germline-derived CDR1 and CDR2 are MNHEY and SVGAGI. DNA for the CDR3: TGTGCCAGCAGTTACGGACTAGCGGGGGCCAATGAGCAGTTCTTC. Amino acid sequence: CASSYGLAGANEQFF.

The V gene is TRBV28, the J gene TRBJ1-5, with TRBD1 matching over 8 bases. V lost 5 bases and J lost 9; bases outside the gene matches: 24. CDR3 length: 19 residues. Germline V gives CDR1 MDHEN, CDR2 SYDVKM. The CDR3 here is CASSPQAGQGAQRTWPQHF. CDR3 bases: TGTGCCAGCAGTCCACAGGCCGGACAGGGCGCTCAGCGGACGTGGCCCCAGCATTTT.

V usage is TRBV28 and J usage is TRBJ1-1; D is ambiguous. The germline CDR1 and CDR2 sequences are MDHEN and SYDVKM. The CDR3 totals 12 residues. Trimming left V 3 bases short and J 1 base short, with 3 bases between. The CDR3 nucleotides are TGTGCCAGCAGTTTTCGGAACACTGAAGCTTTCTTT. As protein: CASSFRNTEAFF.

V is TRBV5-1 and J is TRBJ2-1; D is unclear. Germline V gene data show CDR1 as SGHRS and CDR2 as YFSETQ. This CDR3 spans 12 amino acids. Trimming cost V 1 base and J 10 bases, with 9 bases left between them. The CDR3 nucleotides read TGCGCCAGCAGCTTGAATCCCTCGGAGCAGTTCTTC. This encodes CASSLNPSEQFF.

The V call is TRBV2, the J call TRBJ2-5, with D perhaps TRBD1 (5 bases). The V gene's germline CDR1 is SNHLY and CDR2 FYNNEI. V was pared by 6 bases and J by 2 bases, with 7 bases between. This CDR3 contains 12 residues. The CDR3 coding sequence is TGTGCCAGCAGGACAGATCAAGAGACCCAGTACTTC. Translation: CASRTDQETQYF.

This chain uses TRBV19 with TRBJ2-1; 12 nucleotides line up with TRBD2. Germline CDR1 is LNHDA and CDR2 is SQIVND (reference sequence). V trimming: 9 bases; J trimming: 1 base; junction bases outside the gene matches: 10. The CDR3 sequence is 17 residues long. The CDR3: CASTLAGGIVSYNEQFF. In DNA form, the CDR3 reads TGTGCCAGCACTCTAGCGGGAGGGATTGTTTCCTACAATGAGCAGTTCTTC.

This chain connects TRBV6-5 to TRBJ2-5; weak D call: TRBD1 (7 bases). The CDR3 spans 13 residues. Germline V gene sequence: CDR1 MNHEY, CDR2 SVGAGI. V was cut by 10 bases and J by 1 base, with 13 bases left in between. CDR3 residues: CATAGQLQETQYF. CDR3 bases: TGTGCCACCGCGGGACAGCTCCAAGAGACCCAGTACTTC.